The rows below give T cell receptor beta chains drawn from one sample of a study of T cell changes during pregnancy in multiple sclerosis. TCRdb's table, derived via immunoSEQ multiplex PCR, lists solely in-frame clones and lacks some. Of 65,000 to 85,000 clones listed, 94% are singletons. Sequencing used peripheral blood, obtained in the second trimester of pregnancy. The receptors were sampled from a female donor in good health, enrolled as a control in a pregnancy study. The CDR3 runs from the conserved cysteine through the conserved F or W. D genes are given only for firm matches. Size is stated for part of the rows, as once, few or many counts, or as a class when the clone is expanded.

clone_size,j_call,v_call,cdr3_length,d_call,cdr3_nt,cdr3_aa
.,TRBJ2-7,TRBV11-2,13,.,TGTGCCAGCAGCCTGCAGACTAGTTACGAGCAGTACTTC,CASSLQTSYEQYF
.,TRBJ1-3,TRBV2,16,.,TGTGCCAGCAGTGAAAGACAGGTAGCCGGTGGAAACACCATATATTTT,CASSERQVAGGNTIYF
.,TRBJ1-4,TRBV5-1,13,TRBD1,TGCGCCAGCAGCACTGGGACAGGGGAAAAACTGTTTTTT,CASSTGTGEKLFF
.,TRBJ2-1,TRBV7-2,15,.,TGTGCCAGCAGCTTAGCATCCGGGACCTACAATGAGCAGTTCTTC,CASSLASGTYNEQFF
.,TRBJ1-4,TRBV6-1,17,.,TGTGCCAGCAGTGAAGTGCTGACAGGCGCTTTCAATGAAAAACTGTTTTTT,CASSEVLTGAFNEKLFF
.,TRBJ1-2,TRBV7-7,17,TRBD1,TGTGCCAGCAGCTTATATCGGGACAGACTCTTTTCCTATGGCTACACCTTC,CASSLYRDRLFSYGYTF
.,TRBJ1-1,TRBV6-1,11,.,TGTGCCAGCACGGGGAGACTTGAAGCTTTCTTT,CASTGRLEAFF
.,TRBJ2-7,TRBV2,15,TRBD2,TGTGCCAGCAGTGAATTTTATCTAGCGGGAAACGAGCAGTACTTC,CASSEFYLAGNEQYF
.,TRBJ1-1,TRBV18,15,TRBD1,TGTGCCAGCTCAGCAACGAGACAGGGCTGGACTGAAGCTTTCTTT,CASSATRQGWTEAFF
.,TRBJ2-7,TRBV5-1,17,TRBD2,TGCGCCAGCAGCAGCGGGACTAGCGGGAGGGAAGCCTACGAGCAGTACTTC,CASSSGTSGREAYEQYF
.,TRBJ1-4,TRBV4-2,16,TRBD1,TGTGCCAGCAGCCAAGGTACGGGACAGGTGAATGAAAAACTGTTTTTT,CASSQGTGQVNEKLFF
.,TRBJ2-7,TRBV7-9,14,TRBD1,TGTGCCAGCAGCTTACGACAGGGGGCTCACGAGCAGTACTTC,CASSLRQGAHEQYF
.,TRBJ2-1,TRBV11-2,15,TRBD2,TGTGCCAGCAGCGGAGGGACTAGCGCTCTCAATGAGCAGTTCTTC,CASSGGTSALNEQFF
.,TRBJ2-2,TRBV5-6,14,.,TGTGCCAGCAGCCCCTGGGGGGTACCCGGGGAGCTGTTTTTT,CASSPWGVPGELFF
.,TRBJ2-3,TRBV29-1,15,.,TGCAGCGTTGCCAAGACTAGTTTTCGCACAGATACGCAGTATTTT,CSVAKTSFRTDTQYF
.,TRBJ1-1,TRBV5-1,14,.,TGCGCCAGCAGCTTGGAGCCCGAGAACACTGAAGCTTTCTTT,CASSLEPENTEAFF
once,TRBJ2-3,TRBV6-1,12,.,TGTGCCAGCACGGGGAGCACAGATACGCAGTATTTT,CASTGSTDTQYF
.,TRBJ2-7,TRBV11-2,11,.,TGTGCCAGCAGCTCGTCCTACGAGCAGTACTTC,CASSSSYEQYF
.,TRBJ1-5,TRBV11-3,17,.,TGTGCCAGCAGCTTAAGGCCGAATCACAGGGAGGGTCAGCCCCAGCATTTT,CASSLRPNHREGQPQHF
.,TRBJ1-6,TRBV28,12,.,TGTGCCAGCAGTCCCGCGAGGTCACCCCTCCACTTT,CASSPARSPLHF
.,TRBJ2-1,TRBV5-1,15,TRBD2,TGCGCCAGCAGCCCTAGCGGGAGGGAAAACAATGAGCAGTTCTTC,CASSPSGRENNEQFF
once,TRBJ1-2,TRBV7-2,16,TRBD1,TGTGCCAGCAGCCCTTACCCGGGACAGAACTTCTATGGCTACACCTTC,CASSPYPGQNFYGYTF
.,TRBJ2-7,TRBV5-5,13,.,TGTGCCAGCAGCTTGGACAGGGCCTACGAGCAGTACTTC,CASSLDRAYEQYF
.,TRBJ2-5,TRBV28,13,.,TGTGCCAGCAGTTTAAACTACCAAGAGACCCAGTACTTC,CASSLNYQETQYF
.,TRBJ1-1,TRBV28,12,.,TGTGCCAGCAGCCTTGCAGGGGACCAAGCTTTCTTT,CASSLAGDQAFF
.,TRBJ1-5,TRBV28,16,.,TGTGCCAGCAGTCCATTGGGGGCCTTTAGCAATCAGCCCCAGCATTTT,CASSPLGAFSNQPQHF
.,TRBJ1-4,TRBV28,16,.,TGTGCCAGCAGCCTTCCCAACGGGGGAACTATACAAAAACTGTTTTTT,CASSLPNGGTIQKLFF
once,TRBJ1-5,TRBV5-1,14,TRBD1,TGCGCCAGCAGCTTGGGGGCAGGGGGGCAGCCCCAGCATTTT,CASSLGAGGQPQHF
.,TRBJ2-7,TRBV19,13,.,TGTGCCAGTAGTCAAATAGGAGGGGATCAGCAGTACTTC,CASSQIGGDQQYF
.,TRBJ1-1,TRBV2,14,.,TGTGCCAGCAGTGAAGGCCCGGCGGGTACTGAAGCTTTCTTT,CASSEGPAGTEAFF
.,TRBJ2-3,TRBV27,15,TRBD2,TGTGCCAGCAGACCGGGACTAGCGGCCACAGATACGCAGTATTTT,CASRPGLAATDTQYF
.,TRBJ2-2,TRBV11-1,16,TRBD1,TGTGCCAGCAGCTTAACGGGACAGGGTGTCACCGGGGAGCTGTTTTTT,CASSLTGQGVTGELFF
once,TRBJ2-1,TRBV7-9,11,.,TGTGCCAGCAGGTGGGAGGATGAGCAGTTCTTC,CASRWEDEQFF
once,TRBJ1-4,TRBV5-6,14,.,TGTGCCAGCAGCTTGAGGAGAACTTCTGAAAAACTGTTTTTT,CASSLRRTSEKLFF
few,TRBJ2-2,TRBV4-2,16,TRBD2,TGTGCCAGCGGATTAGGACTAGCGGGTAACACCGGGGAGCTGTTTTTT,CASGLGLAGNTGELFF
.,TRBJ1-3,TRBV5-1,12,.,TGCGCCAGCAGCCTCCCTGGAAACACCATATATTTT,CASSLPGNTIYF
.,TRBJ2-1,TRBV5-5,13,.,TGTGCCAGCAGCTTGGCGGTTCACAATGAGCAGTTCTTC,CASSLAVHNEQFF
.,TRBJ2-1,TRBV19,15,TRBD2,TGTGCCAGTAGGACTAGCGGAGACTCCTACAATGAGCAGTTCTTC,CASRTSGDSYNEQFF
.,TRBJ2-5,TRBV5-1,17,TRBD2,TGCGCCAGCAGCCCCAGGCAGGGACTAGCGGGAGTAGAGACCCAGTACTTC,CASSPRQGLAGVETQYF
.,TRBJ2-7,TRBV10-3,14,.,TGTGCCATCAGATCAGACACGGGGGCCTACGAGCAGTACTTC,CAIRSDTGAYEQYF
.,TRBJ2-2,TRBV9,15,TRBD2,TGTGCCAGCAGCGCCTTTAGCGGGAGCCCCGGGGAGCTGTTTTTT,CASSAFSGSPGELFF
.,TRBJ2-7,TRBV18,12,.,TGTGCCAGCTCACCTGGCACCTACGAGCAGTACTTC,CASSPGTYEQYF
.,TRBJ2-2,TRBV7-8,13,.,TGTGCCACCAAAGAGGGGCGGGACGGGGAGCTGTTTTTT,CATKEGRDGELFF
.,TRBJ2-1,TRBV9,18,TRBD2,TGTGCCAGCAGCGTAGGACTAGCGGGTGCTAGCTCCTACAATGAGCAGTTCTTC,CASSVGLAGASSYNEQFF
.,TRBJ1-1,TRBV2,15,.,TGTGCCTCAACGCTGGAGGGGGGGATGAACACTGAAGCTTTCTTT,CASTLEGGMNTEAFF
.,TRBJ1-1,TRBV4-1,16,.,TGCGCCAGCAGCCACCTCCGATCGGTCCGCCCTGATGAAGCTTTCTTT,CASSHLRSVRPDEAFF
once,TRBJ2-3,TRBV5-4,16,TRBD2,TGTGCCAGCAGTTTGCGGGCGAGCGGGATGGCAGATACGCAGTATTTT,CASSLRASGMADTQYF
.,TRBJ1-5,TRBV11-2,15,.,TGTGCCAGCAGCTCCCTTCCAGGGAACAATCAGCCCCAGCATTTT,CASSSLPGNNQPQHF
.,TRBJ2-5,TRBV5-1,15,TRBD1,TGCGCCAGCAGCTTGGGCACAGGGGGACAAGAGACCCAGTACTTC,CASSLGTGGQETQYF
.,TRBJ2-7,TRBV5-6,16,TRBD2,TGTGCCAGCAGTTATATACTAGCGGGAGGGCCAGGGGAGCAGTACTTC,CASSYILAGGPGEQYF
.,TRBJ1-1,TRBV6-6,11,.,TGTGCCAGCAGTTTGGCTACTGAAGCTTTCTTT,CASSLATEAFF
.,TRBJ2-5,TRBV7-2,17,.,TGTGCCAGCAGCGCACGCCGCGGGACAGCCCCTGGAGAGACCCAGTACTTC,CASSARRGTAPGETQYF
few,TRBJ1-1,TRBV4-1,14,.,TGCGCCAGCAGCCAACCTAGTAGTCCCACTGAAGCTTTCTTT,CASSQPSSPTEAFF